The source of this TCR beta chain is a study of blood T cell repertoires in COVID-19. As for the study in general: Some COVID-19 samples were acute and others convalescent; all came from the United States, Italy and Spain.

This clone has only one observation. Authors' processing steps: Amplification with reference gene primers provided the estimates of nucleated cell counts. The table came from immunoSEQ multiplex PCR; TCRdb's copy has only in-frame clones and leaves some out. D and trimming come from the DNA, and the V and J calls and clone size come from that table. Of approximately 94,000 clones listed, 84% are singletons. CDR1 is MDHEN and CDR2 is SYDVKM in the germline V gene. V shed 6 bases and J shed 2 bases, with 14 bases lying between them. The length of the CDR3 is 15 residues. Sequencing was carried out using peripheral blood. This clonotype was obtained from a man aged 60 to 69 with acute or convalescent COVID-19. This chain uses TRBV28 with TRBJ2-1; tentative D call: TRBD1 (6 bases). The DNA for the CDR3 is TGTGCCAGCAGAACAACAGGGATAGCCTACAATGAGCAGTTCTTC. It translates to CASRTTGIAYNEQFF. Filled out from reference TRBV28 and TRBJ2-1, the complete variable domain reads DVKVTQSSRYLVKRTGEKVFLECVQDMDHENMFWYRQDPGLGLRLIYFSYDVKMKEKGDIPEGYSVSREKKERFSLILESASTNQTSMYLCASRTTGIAYNEQFFGPGTRLTVL.